This entry features one T cell receptor (beta chain) sequence. It has no known antigen specificity. The germline gene is not matched at one end of the junction; a read error may be the cause. The data are from a study of cytomegalovirus exposure and HLA in healthy donors (dated by TCRdb to 2016 to 2017). Study-level background: An earlier analysis of several hundred of the donors reported over 250 Gb of sequence data and roughly 120 million unique TCR beta sequences obtained from 180 million or so T cells. Roughly 290 gigabases of sequencing data and 70 million to 95 million unique TCR sequences made up an early release that covered several hundred HLA-typed donors. HLA typing included class I and class II loci at four-digit resolution. The study used immunosequencing to profile the T cell repertoires of more than 650 subjects and linked those repertoires to cytomegalovirus serostatus. In a later analysis, previously published TCR beta repertoires from 550 to 750 donors were re-analyzed and high-resolution HLA genotyping was added so that TCR occurrence patterns could be studied. All discovery cohort repertoires had been generated using a single sequencing platform. Donor age, sex, ethnicity and CMV serostatus were compiled together with the repertoire data. Across 300 to 400 genotyped donors of the cohort, an average of about 240,000 unique TCR beta nucleotide sequences per donor were sequenced, and 15% to 20% of those sequences were non-productive. Of the roughly 420 genotyped donors, roughly 76% were placed in the genetic ancestry cluster associated with self-reported Caucasian donors. In an earlier analysis of a few hundred of the donors, high-throughput TCR beta sequencing was used to judge whether each TCR beta V gene segment behaved as functional or pseudogenic. The later analysis used no new phenotypic data to find candidate immune exposures, relying instead on TCR beta sequences and their occurrence across donors. The study combined high-throughput TCR immunosequencing, statistical association of individual TCRs with disease status, and machine learning to predict cytomegalovirus infection status. Genome-wide SNP genotypes for about 60% of the roughly 670 donors were used in a later genetic analysis, which treated that subset as a discovery cohort. Besides the first cohort of 666 subjects, a separate validation cohort made up of some 110 different subjects was used. The number of donors typed differed by locus, with about 629-630 for A, B, C, DRB1 and DQB1, more than 500 for DQA1, over 600 for DPA1, and some 450 for DPB1. The aim of the study was to test whether cataloging public T cell receptors could identify signatures of past pathogen exposure. Roughly five DR-DQ haplotypes were handled as single units for association and clustering, since linkage in the cohort was strong. The investigation overall reported the following: A group of highly shared sequence variants was considered likely to be a technical artifact of the sequencing pipeline. Because some donors lacked HLA typing at each locus, the association tests relied only on the typed subset. In vitro tests confirmed that three of the cytomegalovirus-associated TCR beta chains recognize cytomegalovirus antigens. In a later analysis, HLA-associated TCR beta chains showed more clonal expansion and lower generation probabilities than non-associated chains that were equally common. According to a later genetic analysis, donors in an Asian-associated ancestry cluster had fewer N-insertions in productive TCRs than the roughly 670-donor mean. An association between a missense DCLRE1C variant and V-gene and J-gene trimming of TCR beta chains was found in a later genetic analysis and replicated in an independent cohort. Over 15 rarely observed V segments, including chromosome 9 orphons, were excluded from the earlier analysis of several hundred of the donors because counts were too low. The 87-base-pair reads could not distinguish some IMGT-functional V segments, including TRBV6-2 and TRBV6-3, so those segments were excluded. In a later analysis, several top co-occurrence clusters were reported to appear linked to parvovirus B19, influenza, CMV and Epstein-Barr virus. In the study, 164 TCR beta chains were listed as associated with cytomegalovirus. Correlated functional status among segregating V segments might be attributable to linkage disequilibrium, but an unknown experimental factor could not be ruled out. The classifier was reported to diagnose cytomegalovirus status with high specificity and sensitivity in both the original and validation cohorts. In an earlier analysis of several hundred of the donors, most TCR beta V segments were observed in productive rearrangements about 87% or about 30% of the time, broadly matching IMGT annotations. Across donors, most TCR sequences were observed very rarely, whereas some public TCRs were present in many individuals. A further reported finding was that TCR beta sequences accurately predicted the HLA-A and HLA-B alleles for most subjects in the first cohort. A later analysis associated about 17,000 TCR beta sequences with specific HLA alleles at a false discovery rate of 0.05. In this cohort, only TCR beta chains were sequenced, and detectable features were limited by the absence of alpha or paired-chain data. Most CMV-associated TCR beta chains appeared to be HLA-restricted in a later analysis, and the HLA associations seemed to be driven largely by CMV exposure. CMV serostatus was the only immune exposure information available for the cohort. Sequencing depth was assumed to be roughly uniform across donors in the presence/absence analyses, though that assumption may not hold. The authors suggested that the approach could potentially be generalized to other disease states and immunological phenotypes. When HLA alleles, especially DR and DQ, strongly co-occurred, TCR associations were difficult to assign to individual alleles. In a later analysis, the rate of TCR association differed among HLA loci, with DRB1 alleles having the most associated TCRs and HLA-C alleles having the fewest.

The cohort consisted of 600 or so healthy bone marrow donors. At the time of sampling, every cohort member was nominally healthy, though immune exposures that went unrecorded were likely present. The donor tested CMV seronegative, placing the donor among the 350 to 400 seronegative members of the cohort. A peripheral blood sample was provided by each donor, and peripheral blood mononuclear cells were used for TCR beta sequencing. Genomic DNA was extracted from the blood cell samples with the Qiagen DNeasy Blood Extraction Kit. The germline V gene (reference sequence) sets CDR1 to SEHNR and CDR2 to FQNEAQ. Inclusive of the bounding cysteine and phenylalanine, the CDR3 is 13 residues long. The kept DNA is CDR3 alone, 39 bases in frame from the first base. The method was the immunoSEQ multiplex PCR assay. The multiplex PCR relied on a mix of 60 forward primers for TCR Vbeta segments and 13 reverse primers for TCR Jbeta segments. A multiplex PCR assay on genomic DNA amplified the CDR3 region of rearranged TCR beta genes. The amplified TCR beta libraries were sequenced on the Illumina HiSeq System as 87-base-pair reads. The authors' analysis ran thus. A later analysis counted about 82 million unique TCR beta chains across the 700 or so repertoires, and some 11 million of these chains were shared by at least two donors. Raw reads were error-corrected and collapsed into unique sequences by a nearest-neighbor algorithm in which closely related sequences were merged to remove PCR and sequencing errors. V, D and J gene segments were assigned by aligning CDR3 sequences to IMGT reference sequences. For a sequence to be retained, a match of at least six nucleotides to both a V gene segment and a J gene segment was required. Rearrangements were classified as productive when the CDR3 lacked stop codons and remained in frame with V and J, and all other rearrangements were classified as non-productive. CDR3 was defined by IMGT convention, running from the second conserved V-encoded cysteine to the conserved J-encoded phenylalanine. The earlier analysis of fewer than 750 of the donors excluded sequences that lacked an unambiguous match to a single V gene segment. An earlier analysis of several hundred of the donors called V segments functional above 56.7% productive rearrangements and segregating when the between-donor standard deviation exceeded 5%. A statistical classification framework was developed to diagnose cytomegalovirus status using the catalog of TCR beta chain sequences. A later analysis assigned V and J genes by comparing TCR nucleotide sequences with IMGT/GENE-DB human TR gene sequences. A later analysis assigned CDR3 sequences and most-parsimonious VDJ recombination scenarios with the TCRdist pipeline. In a later analysis, each TCR beta chain was defined by its CDR3 amino acid sequence together with its V-gene family, and reads without a unique V-gene family were excluded. In a later analysis, fewer than 600 highly shared, low-generation-probability nucleotide sequences were removed to address suspected cross-contamination and a sequencing artifact. In a later analysis, a clonal expansion index was calculated for each public chain from normalized within-repertoire ranks of inferred template counts. Generation probabilities in a later analysis came from a VDJ recombination model fitted to out-of-frame rearrangements, and those results were checked against IGoR. Hypergeometric tests were used in a later analysis to score TCR-TCR, TCR-HLA and TCR-CMV co-occurrence, with a repertoire-size bias correction applied to the TCR pairs. In a later analysis, false discovery rates were estimated by permuting HLA or CMV assignments 20 times. A later analysis grouped co-occurring TCRs with DBSCAN, adding TCRdist sequence similarity when clustering within HLA-allele-positive subsets. Co-occurrence clustering excluded repertoires with fewer than 30,000 or more than 120,000 public chains, plus five with anomalous nucleotide sharing. TCRdb carries this immuneACCESS record with in-frame sequences only. Its versions omit some clonotypes, under half of them owing to an unresolved V gene in the studies checked, with the rest unexplained. That table gives V, J and clone size, and the DNA gave D and trimming. This sample comprises 140,000 to 150,000 clones, approximately 86% of them detected only once. More than 0.5% of the sample goes to the ten largest clones.

The sequenced sample consisted of PBMCs. The sequence was obtained from a woman aged 40 to 50 in good health and CMV-seronegative. This sequence uses TRBV7-9 and TRBJ2-5; a stretch of 9 junction bases matches TRBD1. CDR3 sequence: CSSSVTGGETQYF. DNA sequence: TGTTCCAGCAGCGTGACAGGGGGGGAGACCCAGTACTTC.